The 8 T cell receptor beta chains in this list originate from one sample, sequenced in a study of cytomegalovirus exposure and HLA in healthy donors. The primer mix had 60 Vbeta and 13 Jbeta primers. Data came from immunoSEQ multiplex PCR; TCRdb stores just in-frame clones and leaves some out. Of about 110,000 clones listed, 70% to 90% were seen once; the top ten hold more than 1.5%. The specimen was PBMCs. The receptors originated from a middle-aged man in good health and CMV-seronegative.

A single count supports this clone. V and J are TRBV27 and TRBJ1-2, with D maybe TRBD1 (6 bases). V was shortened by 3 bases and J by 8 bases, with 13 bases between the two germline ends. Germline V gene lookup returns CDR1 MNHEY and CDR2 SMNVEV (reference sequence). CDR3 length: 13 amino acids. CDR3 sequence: CASSFRGAGGYTF. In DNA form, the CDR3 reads TGTGCCAGCAGTTTTCGGGGGGCAGGAGGCTACACCTTC.

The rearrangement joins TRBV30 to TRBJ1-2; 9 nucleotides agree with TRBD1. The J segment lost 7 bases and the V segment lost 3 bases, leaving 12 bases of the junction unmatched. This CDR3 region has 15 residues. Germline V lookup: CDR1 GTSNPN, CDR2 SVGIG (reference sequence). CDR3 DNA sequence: TGTGCCTGGAGCCTACCGGGACAGGGCCCCAGTGGCTACACCTTC. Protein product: CAWSLPGQGPSGYTF. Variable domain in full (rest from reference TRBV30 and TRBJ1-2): SQTIHQWPATLVQPVGSPLSLECTVEGTSNPNLYWYRQAAGRGLQLLFYSVGIGQISSEVPQNLSASRPQDRQFILSSKKLLLSDSGFYLCAWSLPGQGPSGYTFGSGTRLTVV.

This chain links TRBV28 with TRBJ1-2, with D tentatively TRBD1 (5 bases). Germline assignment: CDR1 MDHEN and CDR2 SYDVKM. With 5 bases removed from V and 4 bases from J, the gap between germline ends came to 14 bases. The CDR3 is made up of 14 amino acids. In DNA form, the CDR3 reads TGTGCCAGCAGTACCCCGGACGGGGGCTATGGCTACACCTTC. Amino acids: CASSTPDGGYGYTF.

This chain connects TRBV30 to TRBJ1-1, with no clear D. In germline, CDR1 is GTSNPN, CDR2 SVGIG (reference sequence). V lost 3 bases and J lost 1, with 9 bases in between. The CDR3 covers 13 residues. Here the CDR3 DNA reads TGTGCCTGGAGGTGGCGGGCGAACACTGAAGCTTTCTTT. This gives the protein CAWRWRANTEAFF.

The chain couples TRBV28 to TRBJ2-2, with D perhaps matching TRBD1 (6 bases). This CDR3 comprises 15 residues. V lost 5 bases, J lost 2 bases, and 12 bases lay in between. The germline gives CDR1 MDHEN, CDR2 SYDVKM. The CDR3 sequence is CASSPVGHNTGELFF. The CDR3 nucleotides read TGTGCCAGCAGTCCGGTGGGACATAACACCGGGGAGCTGTTTTTT.

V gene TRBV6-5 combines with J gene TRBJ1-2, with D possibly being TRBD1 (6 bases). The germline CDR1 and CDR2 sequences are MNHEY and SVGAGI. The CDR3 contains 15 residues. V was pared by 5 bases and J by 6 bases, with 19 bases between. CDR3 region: CASSPSGGLRDGYTF. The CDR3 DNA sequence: TGTGCCAGCAGTCCTTCGGGGGGCCTACGGGATGGCTACACCTTC.

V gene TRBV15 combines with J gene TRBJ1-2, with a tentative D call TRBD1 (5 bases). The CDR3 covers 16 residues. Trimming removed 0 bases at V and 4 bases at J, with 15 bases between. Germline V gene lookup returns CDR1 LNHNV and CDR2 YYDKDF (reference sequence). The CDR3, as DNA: TGTGCCACCAGCAGAGAAAGGACAAGAAGTGGCTATGGCTACACCTTC. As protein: CATSRERTRSGYGYTF.

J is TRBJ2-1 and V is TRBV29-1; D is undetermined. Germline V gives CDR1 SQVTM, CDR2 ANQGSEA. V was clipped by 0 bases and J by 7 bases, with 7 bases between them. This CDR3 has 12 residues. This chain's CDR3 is CSVEDGLNEQFF. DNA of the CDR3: TGCAGCGTTGAAGATGGTCTAAATGAGCAGTTCTTC.